This T cell receptor (beta chain) was captured by sequencing in a study of graft-versus-host responses after intestinal transplantation. Overall study context: Each recipient received a multivisceral, liver-intestinal, or isolated intestinal graft.

Method: immunoSEQ multiplex PCR; TCRdb's copy keeps in-frame clones and lacks some. The repertoire has just over 95,000 clones, about 90% of them found once; the top ten carry roughly 0.17%. Germline CDR1 SGHRS, CDR2 YFSETQ. CDR3 size: 15 residues. V lost 1 base to trimming and J lost 5 bases, with 13 bases between them. Regarding this clone: Its cognate antigen is unknown.

The chain links TRBV5-1 to TRBJ1-5; D unclear. The receptor was isolated from a human donor who received an intestinal transplant. Specimen: unstimulated CD4+ T cells sorted from spleen or lymph node cells, collected before intestinal transplant. The CDR3, as DNA: TGCGCCAGCAGCTTGTTTGGCTCTCCCGATCAGCCCCAGCATTTT. It specifies CASSLFGSPDQPQHF.